This TCR beta chain was captured by sequencing in a study of blood T cell repertoires in COVID-19. Whole-study context: The origin of the acute and convalescent COVID-19 samples was the United States, Italy and Spain. The analysed material was cDNA or gDNA that came from T cells, B-cell-depleted T cells, or PBMCs.

Repertoires were generated with immunoSEQ multiplex PCR, while TCRdb's copy carries only in-frame clones and drops some. The sample has about 360,000 clones; 65% to 85% are singletons. Sequencing input: peripheral blood. The receptor's source is a man aged 30-40 years with active or convalescent COVID-19.

CDR3 DNA: TGTGCCAGCAGCCGAGCGGGGGCGGACACAGATACGCAGTATTTT. Translated: CASSRAGADTDTQYF. The chain carries TRBV11-3 and TRBJ2-3; 8 bases fit TRBD2. The V gene end was trimmed by 5 bases and the J gene end by 2 bases; junction bases not matched to a gene: 6. Germline-derived CDR1 and CDR2 are SGHNT and YENEEA. CDR3 length equals 15 residues.